One TCR beta chain is described in this entry. This sample was taken from a study of blood T cells in healthy people across ages. The CDR3 consists of 14 residues. The J segment lost 10 bases and the V segment lost 4 bases, leaving 7 bases of the junction unmatched. CDR1 and CDR2 from the germline V gene are MNHEY and SVGAGI. A second PCR of roughly 7 to 11 cycles used a sample-barcoded 5' primer and a J-beta primer mix. TCRdb fed the 5' RACE reads into MiXCR, producing one record per CDR3 protein. The profile shows approximately 730,000 distinct CDR3 sequences, about 53% of them singletons. The sequence was collected from a man of 80 years or more in good health. Sequencing input: blood. The chain joins TRBV6-5 to TRBJ1-6, with TRBD1 identical over 7 bases. The CDR3 here is CASSSGQFKSPLHF. The CDR3 bases are TGTGCCAGCAGTTCGGGACAGTTCAAGTCACCCCTCCACTTT.